What follows is one T cell receptor (beta chain) and its context. This specimen belongs to a study of early stage breast cancer tumors. The overall study: Of around 15 invasive breast tumors, fewer than 13 were hormone receptor-positive, HER2-negative. Among roughly twelve ER+/PR+/HER2- tumors, eight were ductal, four lobular.

CDR1 and CDR2 (germline): SGHRS, YFSETQ. CDR3 size: 14 residues. V was shortened by 4 bases and J by 0 bases, with 11 bases between the two germline ends. TCRdb's table, derived via immunoSEQ multiplex PCR, lists solely in-frame clones and lacks some. This sample has some 35,000 clones; over 70% occur once, and the top ten carry under 7%. The chain couples TRBV5-1 to TRBJ2-7; TRBD1 might be the D (5 bases). The sample was blood. The sequence came from a person between 55 and 69 years old with breast cancer. Here the CDR3 DNA reads TGCGCCAGCAGCAAAAAACAGGACTCCTACGAGCAGTACTTC. Its translation is CASSKKQDSYEQYF.